This T cell receptor beta chain originates from a study of blood T cell repertoires in COVID-19. This CDR3 has 15 residues. Germline CDR1 ENHRY, CDR2 SYGVKD. V was clipped by 3 bases and J by 4 bases; unmatched bases: 5. Per the study methods: For nucleated cells, counts were estimated from reference gene primer amplification. Profiled with immunoSEQ multiplex PCR; TCRdb holds only in-frame clones, not every one. Clonal size and the V and J genes are those of that table, whereas D and trimming came from the DNA. The table has more than 200,000 clones, about nine tenths seen once; the top ten hold nearly 4.5%.

The chain couples TRBV10-3 to TRBJ1-4; 7 bases line up with TRBD1. The specimen was peripheral blood. The source of this sequence is a middle-aged man with acute or convalescent COVID-19. In DNA, the CDR3 is TGTGCCATCAGTGATCCTCAGGGGGGTAATGAAAAACTGTTTTTT. This codes for CAISDPQGGNEKLFF.